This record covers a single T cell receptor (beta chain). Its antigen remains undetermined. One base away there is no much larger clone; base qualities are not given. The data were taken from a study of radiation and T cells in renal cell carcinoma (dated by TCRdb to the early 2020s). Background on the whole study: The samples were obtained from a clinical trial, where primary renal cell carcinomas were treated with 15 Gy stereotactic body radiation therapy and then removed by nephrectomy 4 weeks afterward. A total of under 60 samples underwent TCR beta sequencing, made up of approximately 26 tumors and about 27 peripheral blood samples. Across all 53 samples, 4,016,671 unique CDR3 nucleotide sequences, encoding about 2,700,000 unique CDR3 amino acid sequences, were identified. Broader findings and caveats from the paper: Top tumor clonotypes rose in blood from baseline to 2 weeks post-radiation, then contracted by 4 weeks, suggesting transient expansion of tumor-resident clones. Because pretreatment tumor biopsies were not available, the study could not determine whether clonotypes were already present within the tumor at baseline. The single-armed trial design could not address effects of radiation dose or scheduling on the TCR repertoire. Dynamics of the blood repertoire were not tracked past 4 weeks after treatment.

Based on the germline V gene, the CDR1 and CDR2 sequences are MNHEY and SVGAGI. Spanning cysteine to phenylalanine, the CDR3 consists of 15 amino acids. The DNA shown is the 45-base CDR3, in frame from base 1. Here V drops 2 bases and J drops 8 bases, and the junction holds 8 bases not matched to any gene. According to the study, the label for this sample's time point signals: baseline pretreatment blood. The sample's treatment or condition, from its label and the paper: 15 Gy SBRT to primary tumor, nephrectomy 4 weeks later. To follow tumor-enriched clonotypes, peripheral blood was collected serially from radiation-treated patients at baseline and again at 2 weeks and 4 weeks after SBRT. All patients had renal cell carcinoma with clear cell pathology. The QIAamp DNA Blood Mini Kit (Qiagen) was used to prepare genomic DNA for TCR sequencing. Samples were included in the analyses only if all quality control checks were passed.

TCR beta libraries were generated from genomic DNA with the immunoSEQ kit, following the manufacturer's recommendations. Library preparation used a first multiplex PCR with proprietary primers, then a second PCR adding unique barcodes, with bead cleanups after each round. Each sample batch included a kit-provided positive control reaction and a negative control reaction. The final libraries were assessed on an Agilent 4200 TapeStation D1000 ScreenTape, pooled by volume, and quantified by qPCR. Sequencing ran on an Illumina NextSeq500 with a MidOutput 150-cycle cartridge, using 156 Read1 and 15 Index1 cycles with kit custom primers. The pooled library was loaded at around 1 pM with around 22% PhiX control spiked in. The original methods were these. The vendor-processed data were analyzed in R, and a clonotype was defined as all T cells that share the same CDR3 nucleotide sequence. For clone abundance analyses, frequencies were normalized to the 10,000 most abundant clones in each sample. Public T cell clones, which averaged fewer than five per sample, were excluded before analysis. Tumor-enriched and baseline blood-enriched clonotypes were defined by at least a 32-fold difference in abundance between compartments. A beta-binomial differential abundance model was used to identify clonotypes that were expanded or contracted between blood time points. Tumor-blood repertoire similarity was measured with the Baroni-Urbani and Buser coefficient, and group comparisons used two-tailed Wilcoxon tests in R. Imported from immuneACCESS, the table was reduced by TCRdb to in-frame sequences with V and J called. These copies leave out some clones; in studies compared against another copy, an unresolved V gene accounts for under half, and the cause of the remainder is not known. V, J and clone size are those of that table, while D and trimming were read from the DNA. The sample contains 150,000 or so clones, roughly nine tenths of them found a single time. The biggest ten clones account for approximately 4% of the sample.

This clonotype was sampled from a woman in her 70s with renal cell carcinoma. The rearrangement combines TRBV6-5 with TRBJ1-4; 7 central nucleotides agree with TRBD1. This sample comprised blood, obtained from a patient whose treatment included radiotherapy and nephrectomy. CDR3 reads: CASSYGGTVNEKLFF. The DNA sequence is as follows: TGTGCCAGCAGTTACGGGGGGACAGTCAACGAAAAACTGTTTTTT.